The text below deals with one T cell receptor (beta chain). Its antigen is still unknown. The input lacks base qualities; no much larger clone sits a single base away. The immunoSEQ Assay, a bias-controlled multiplex PCR, was used to amplify TCRbeta CDR3 regions from genomic DNA. The original pipeline was this. The number of nucleated cells in each sample was estimated by amplification of reference gene primers within the assay. Sequence reads were collapsed and filtered to measure the absolute abundance of every unique TCRbeta CDR3 rearrangement. For each sample, productive Simpson clonality was calculated by taking the square root of Simpson's diversity index across productive rearrangements. TCRdb provides this immuneACCESS table in a form limited to in-frame rearrangements. Some clones are lacking; in checked studies, under half of them reflect an unresolved V gene, and why the rest are absent is not known. That table is the source of V, J and clone size, and D and trimming were worked out from the DNA. For this sample there are 250,000 to 300,000 clones; 85% to 90% appear just once. Roughly 12% of the sample rests with the top ten.

The CDR3 starts with the cysteine, ends with the phenylalanine, and has 16 residues. The entry retains the CDR3 DNA only, 48 bases that are in frame from base 1. From V the trimming removes 6 bases and from J it removes 1 base, while the gene matches leave 11 bases of the junction unaccounted for. CDR1 and CDR2 are read off the germline V gene (reference sequence) as WNHNN and SYGVQD. This sample was included in a study of blood T cell repertoires in COVID-19 (dated by TCRdb to 2018 to 2021). As for the study more broadly: Collaborator samples came from the United States, Italy and Spain and covered acute and convalescent phases of COVID-19. The prospective study material was composed of cDNA or gDNA derived from T cells, B-cell-depleted T cells, or PBMCs. The dataset comprised deeply sampled blood TCRbeta repertoires from subjects exposed to, actively infected with, or recovered from COVID-19. The repertoires were made available in a free public database intended to serve as a resource for research on the immune response to SARS-CoV-2. Samples were obtained from the ongoing ImmuneRACE study (first 160 participants) and from 950 to 1,500 subjects provided by 6 global collaborators. A de-identified subject ID, COVID-19 status, age in years and sex were almost always included in the sample metadata. Where HLA class I and class II types were available, the types were taken from metadata supplied by the sample provider, not from assay-based typing. Overall study results and their limits: The amount of clinical and demographic metadata varied by source and participant and was provided uncurated.

In Seattle, one collaborating source enrolled patients while the infection was active and tracked those patients longitudinally over the course of disease. Collaborating institutions collected whole blood in K2EDTA tubes following their own protocols. For TCRbeta analysis, collaborator samples were shipped as frozen whole blood, as isolated PBMCs, or as DNA extracted from either sample type. The chain is assembled from TRBV10-1 and TRBJ2-7; 8 nucleotides in the junction match TRBD1. The specimen was peripheral blood. The receptor comes from a woman in her twenties or thirties with COVID-19, enrolled during active disease. The DNA is as follows: TGCGCCAGCAGCCCCGGGACAGGAACGGGGTCCTACGAGCAGTACTTC. Its product reads: CASSPGTGTGSYEQYF.